This T cell receptor (beta chain) stems from a study of cytomegalovirus exposure and HLA in healthy donors. Study overall: Earlier, almost 120 million unique TCR beta sequences were recovered from 170 million or so T cells by an analysis.

Per germline, CDR1 LGHNT and CDR2 FRNRAP. CDR3 length: 13 amino acids. V was clipped by 8 bases and J by 1 base, with 11 bases between them. PCR amplification relied on 60 Vbeta primers (plus 13 Jbeta primers). Sequencing was performed with immunoSEQ multiplex PCR; in TCRdb, only in-frame clones are kept and a portion is missing. The sample contains approximately 160,000 clones, 77% of which appear only once. As for this clone: Its specificity is not known.

The study's findings and limits: The authors considered a cluster of highly shared sequence variants likely to be a sequencing artifact.

This receptor was obtained from a woman in her twenties or thirties in good health and CMV-seropositive. V gene TRBV12-5 combines with J gene TRBJ2-5; D possibly corresponds to TRBD1 (5 bases). The sequencing input was PBMCs. The CDR3 region has the DNA TGTGCTAGTTCCCAGGGCACCCAAGAGACCCAGTACTTC. This translates into CASSQGTQETQYF.